The T cell receptor beta chain under discussion was sequenced for a study of blood T cell repertoires in COVID-19 (dated by TCRdb to between 2020 and 2021). A note on the overall study: Samples from collaborators originated in the United States, Italy and Spain and spanned both the acute and convalescent phases of COVID-19. A de-identified subject ID, COVID-19 status, age in years and sex were almost always included in the sample metadata. The material from the prospective study consisted of cDNA or gDNA derived from T cells, B-cell-depleted T cells, or PBMCs. Samples were obtained from the ongoing ImmuneRACE study (first 160 participants) and from 1,000 to 1,500 subjects provided by 6 global collaborators. HLA class I and class II types, where available, came from metadata supplied by the sample provider rather than from assay-based typing. Subjects who had been exposed to COVID-19, were actively infected with it, or had recovered from it provided the deeply sampled blood TCRbeta repertoires that made up the dataset. A freely available public database, intended as a resource for researchers studying the immune response to SARS-CoV-2, is where the repertoires were released.

Findings and caveats that apply to the study as a whole: The quantity of clinical and demographic metadata differed by source and by participant and was supplied without curation.

A remark on this clone: There is no known antigen for this receptor. No base quality values were provided; no much bigger clone lies one nucleotide off.

The immunoSEQ Assay, a bias-controlled multiplex PCR, was used to amplify TCRbeta CDR3 regions from genomic DNA. As for the original processing: The number of nucleated cells in each sample was estimated by amplification of reference gene primers within the assay. To quantify the absolute abundance of each unique TCRbeta CDR3 rearrangement, sequence reads were collapsed and filtered. For each sample, productive Simpson clonality was calculated as the square root of Simpson's diversity index over productive rearrangements. The clones in this table, taken by TCRdb from immuneACCESS, are in-frame only. Not every clone is retained; where verified, under half of the shortfall comes from an unresolved V gene, and the cause of the rest is unknown. The DNA gave D and trimming, while V, J and clone size come from that table. The sample data list around 220,000 clones, and around 89% of these were observed just once. The top ten constitute about 16% of the sample.

In the prospective study, participants were roughly 18 to 95 years old, resided in under 30 geographic areas of the United States, and were enrolled through a virtual design. In the prospective study, cohorts were assigned on the basis of participant-reported clinical history obtained from a screening survey and a study questionnaire. A participant counted as exposed if, within 2 weeks of entering the study, that participant had been in contact with someone who had a PCR-confirmed or clinician-diagnosed COVID-19 case. Mobile phlebotomists in the prospective study collected whole blood, serum and a nasopharyngeal or oropharyngeal swab from every participant. Additional blood draws and questionnaires over an approximately two-month period could optionally be provided by prospective study participants. Before DNA extraction, blood samples from the prospective study were shipped at room temperature or frozen.

The sequenced material came from PBMCs or T cells enriched from blood (not recorded which). This clonotype originated in a young man who had been exposed to COVID-19.

The nucleotide sequence reads TGTGCCAGCAGTTCAAACGGACAGGGGGGCTCACCCCTCCACTTT. Its amino acids are CASSSNGQGGSPLHF. This chain is built from TRBV7-3 and TRBJ1-6; 10 central bases correspond to TRBD1. CDR1 SGHTA and CDR2 FQGTGA were looked up in the germline V gene. The germline V end is reduced by 6 bases and the J end by 10 bases; junction bases left unmatched: 9. From the cysteine through the phenylalanine, the CDR3 covers 15 amino acids. The DNA shown is the 45-base CDR3, in frame from base 1.